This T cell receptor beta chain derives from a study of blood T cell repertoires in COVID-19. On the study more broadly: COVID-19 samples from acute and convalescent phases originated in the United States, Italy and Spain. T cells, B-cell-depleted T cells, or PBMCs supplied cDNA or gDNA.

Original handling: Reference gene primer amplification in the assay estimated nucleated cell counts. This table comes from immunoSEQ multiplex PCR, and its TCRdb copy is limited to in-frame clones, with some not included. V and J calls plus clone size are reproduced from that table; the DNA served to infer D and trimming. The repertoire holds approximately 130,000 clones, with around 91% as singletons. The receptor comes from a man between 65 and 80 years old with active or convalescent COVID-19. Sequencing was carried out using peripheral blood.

CDR3 in DNA: TGTGCCAGCAGTATTCAGGGGGTGTCCAAAAACATTCAGTACTTC. This gives the protein CASSIQGVSKNIQYF. This chain joins TRBV27 and TRBJ2-4; the match to TRBD1 covers 7 bases. The CDR3 is 15 amino acids. From germline, CDR1 is MNHEY and CDR2 SMNVEV (reference sequence). Trimming cost V 5 bases and J 2 bases; bases outside gene matches: 6.